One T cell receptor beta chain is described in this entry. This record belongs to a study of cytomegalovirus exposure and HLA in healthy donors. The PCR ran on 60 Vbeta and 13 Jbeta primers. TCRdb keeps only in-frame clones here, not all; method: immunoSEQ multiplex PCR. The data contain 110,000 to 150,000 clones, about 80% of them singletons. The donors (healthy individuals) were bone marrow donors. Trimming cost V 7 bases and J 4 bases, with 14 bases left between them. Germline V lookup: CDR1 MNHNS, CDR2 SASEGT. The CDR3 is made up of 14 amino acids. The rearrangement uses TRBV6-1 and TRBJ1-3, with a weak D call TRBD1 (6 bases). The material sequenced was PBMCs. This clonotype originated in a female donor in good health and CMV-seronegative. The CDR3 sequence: CASILGTLGNTIYF. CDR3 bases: TGTGCCAGCATTCTGGGGACACTCGGAAACACCATATATTTT.